This T cell receptor beta chain derives from a study of blood T cell repertoires in COVID-19. Clones were sequenced by immunoSEQ multiplex PCR, and TCRdb holds only the in-frame ones, with some missing. Of fewer than 400,000 clones listed, roughly 89% are singletons. CDR3 length: 15 amino acids. The V gene's germline CDR1 is SGHRS and CDR2 YFSETQ. The V segment lost 4 bases and the J segment 0 bases; nucleotides outside the gene matches: 4. The study counted Cohort 3 donors as recovered given two negative PCRs, clearance, or symptom resolution. The source is a woman aged 25 to 39 who had recovered from COVID-19. The chain recombines TRBV5-1 with TRBJ2-7, with 10 bases matching TRBD1. The sequencing sample was made of PBMCs or T cells enriched from blood (not recorded which). CDR3 nucleotides: TGCGCCAGCAGCCCGACAGGGGGCGTCTCCTACGAGCAGTACTTC. Its translation: CASSPTGGVSYEQYF.